The T cell receptor (beta chain) described here comes from a study of T-cell reconstitution after alpha-beta-depleted transplantation in children. During its preparation, the TCRbeta library received unique molecular identifiers. TCRdb re-called the PCR reads through MiXCR, storing one row per CDR3 protein. Of some 240,000 distinct CDR3 sequences listed, 9.7% are singletons. This clonotype was observed at least ten times. The CDR3 has 16 residues. Trimming cost V 4 bases and J 0 bases, with 13 bases left between them. Germline assignment: CDR1 SGHRS and CDR2 YFSETQ. The clonotype originates from a human donor who donated a stem cell graft to a child with SCID. The chain carries TRBV5-1 and TRBJ1-4, with D tentatively TRBD1 (5 bases). Source: PBMCs from the stem cell graft donor, taken from the stem cell graft. The CDR3 region has the DNA TGCGCCAGCAGCCTGACAGTTGATACAACTAATGAAAAACTGTTTTTT. Encoded protein: CASSLTVDTTNEKLFF.